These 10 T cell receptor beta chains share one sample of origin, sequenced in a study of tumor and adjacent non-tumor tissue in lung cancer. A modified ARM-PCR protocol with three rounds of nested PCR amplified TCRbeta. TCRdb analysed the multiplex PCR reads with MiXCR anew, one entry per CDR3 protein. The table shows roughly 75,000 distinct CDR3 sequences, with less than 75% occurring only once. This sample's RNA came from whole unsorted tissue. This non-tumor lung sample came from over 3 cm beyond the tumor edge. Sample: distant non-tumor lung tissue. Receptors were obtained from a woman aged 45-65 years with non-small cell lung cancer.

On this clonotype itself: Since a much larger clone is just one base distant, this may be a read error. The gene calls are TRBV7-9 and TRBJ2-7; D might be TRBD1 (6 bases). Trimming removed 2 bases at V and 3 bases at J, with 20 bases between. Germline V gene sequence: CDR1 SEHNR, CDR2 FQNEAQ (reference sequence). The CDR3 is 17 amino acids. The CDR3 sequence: CASSLWGSRDNLYEQYF. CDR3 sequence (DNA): TGTGCCAGCAGCTTATGGGGATCCAGGGACAATCTCTACGAGCAGTACTTC.

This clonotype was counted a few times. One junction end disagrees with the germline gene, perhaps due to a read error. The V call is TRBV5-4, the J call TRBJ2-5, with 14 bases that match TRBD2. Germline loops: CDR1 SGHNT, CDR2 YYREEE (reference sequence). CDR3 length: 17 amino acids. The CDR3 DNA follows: TGTGCCAACAGCTTGGCCGGGACTAGCGGGGGCCAAGAGACCCAGTACTTC. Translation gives CANSLAGTSGGQETQYF.

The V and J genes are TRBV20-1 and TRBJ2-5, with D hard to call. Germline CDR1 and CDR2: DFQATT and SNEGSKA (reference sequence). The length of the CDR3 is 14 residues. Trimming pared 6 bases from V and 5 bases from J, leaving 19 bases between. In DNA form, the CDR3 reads TGCAGTGCCCAGTATCAAGTGGTCCATGAGACCCAGTACTTC. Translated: CSAQYQVVHETQYF.

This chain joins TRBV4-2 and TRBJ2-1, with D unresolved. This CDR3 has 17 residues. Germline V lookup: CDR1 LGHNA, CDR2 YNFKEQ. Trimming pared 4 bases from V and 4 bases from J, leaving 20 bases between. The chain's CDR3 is CASSLYYFNEDYNEQFF. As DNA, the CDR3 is TGTGCCAGCAGCCTATATTATTTTAACGAGGATTACAATGAGCAGTTCTTC.

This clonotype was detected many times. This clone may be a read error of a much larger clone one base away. The CDR3 coding sequence is TGTGCCATCAGTGACCCGGGACAGGAGTTGACATACGAGCAGTACTTC. Its translation is CAISDPGQELTYEQYF. V and J are TRBV10-3 and TRBJ2-7; TRBD1 matches 8 bases. This CDR3 spans 16 amino acids. Germline CDR1 reads ENHRY; CDR2 reads SYGVKD. The V gene end was trimmed by 3 bases and the J gene end by 4 bases; junction bases not matched to a gene: 11.

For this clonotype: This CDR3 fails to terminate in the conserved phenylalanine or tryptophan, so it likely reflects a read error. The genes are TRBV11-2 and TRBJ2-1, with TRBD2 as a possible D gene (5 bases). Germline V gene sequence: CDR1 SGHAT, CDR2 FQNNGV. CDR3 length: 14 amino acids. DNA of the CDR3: TGTGCCAGTAGCTTTAATCCGGGAACGAATGGGCAGTTCCTC. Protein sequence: CASSFNPGTNGQFL.

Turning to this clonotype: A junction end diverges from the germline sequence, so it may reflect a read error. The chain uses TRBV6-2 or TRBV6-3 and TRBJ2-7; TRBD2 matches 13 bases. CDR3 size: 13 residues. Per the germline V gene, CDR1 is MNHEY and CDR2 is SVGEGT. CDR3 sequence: CGSSRLAGGEQYF. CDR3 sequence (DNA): TGTGGCAGCAGCCGACTAGCGGGAGGTGAGCAGTACTTC.

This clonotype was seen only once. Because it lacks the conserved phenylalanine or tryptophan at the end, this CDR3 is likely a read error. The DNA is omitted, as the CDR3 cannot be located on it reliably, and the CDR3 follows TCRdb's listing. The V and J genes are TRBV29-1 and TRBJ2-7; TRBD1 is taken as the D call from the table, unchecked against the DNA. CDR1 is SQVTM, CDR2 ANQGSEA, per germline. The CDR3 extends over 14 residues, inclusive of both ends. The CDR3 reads CSVEVGANSYEQYL.

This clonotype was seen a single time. Here the CDR3 reads CASSRMILAEDSEQFF. CDR3 nucleotides: TGTGCCAGCAGCCGGATGATACTAGCTGAGGACAGTGAGCAGTTCTTC. The rearrangement joins TRBV11-2 to TRBJ2-1; D assignment may be TRBD1 or TRBD2 (6 bases each). The ends were cut back, 5 bases at V and 9 bases at J, with 23 bases in the middle. The germline V gene encodes CDR1 SGHAT and CDR2 FQNNGV. This CDR3 is built from 16 residues.

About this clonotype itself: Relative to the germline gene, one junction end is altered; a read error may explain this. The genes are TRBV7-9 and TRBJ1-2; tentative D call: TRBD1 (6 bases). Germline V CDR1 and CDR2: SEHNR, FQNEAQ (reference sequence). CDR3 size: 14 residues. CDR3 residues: CASSGPGHHYGYTF. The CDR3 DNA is TGTGCTAGCAGCGGCCCGGGACACCACTATGGCTACACCTTC.